The 9 T cell receptor beta chains presented below share a single source sample, sequenced in a study of cytomegalovirus exposure and HLA in healthy donors listed by TCRdb under 2017. Library creation used the immunoSEQ multiplex PCR assay. The table was pulled from immuneACCESS by TCRdb, which kept in-frame rearrangements only. Such tables lose some clones; where checked, under half of the loss comes from unresolved V genes, and the rest has no known cause. The sample yields about 79,000 clones; 90% to 95% were counted once. The ten largest clonotypes hold about 3.6% of the sample. Material for sequencing was PBMCs. Receptor source: a woman in her thirties in good health and CMV-seronegative.

This rearrangement joins TRBV6-8 to TRBJ1-4; 7 bases map to TRBD1. The CDR3 length is 15 residues. Germline assignment: CDR1 MNHGY and CDR2 SAAAGT. The junction had 7 bases not matched to a gene; V was cut back by 8 bases and J by 1 base. CDR3 residues: CASASQGGTNEKLFF. The CDR3 region has the DNA TGTGCCAGCGCATCGCAGGGGGGAACTAATGAAAAACTGTTTTTT.

This clone has just one count. The chain carries TRBV28 and TRBJ1-2; the match to TRBD1 covers 7 bases. Germline CDR1 and CDR2: MDHEN and SYDVKM. Unmatched junction bases numbered 12, after V lost 5 bases and J lost 3 bases. The CDR3 runs 16 residues. CDR3 residues: CASSPTPSGTDYGYTF. DNA for the CDR3: TGTGCCAGCAGTCCGACCCCCTCCGGGACAGACTATGGCTACACCTTC.

The chain employs TRBV6-5 and TRBJ2-3, with 7 positions matching TRBD1. V lost 4 bases, J lost 2 bases, and 3 bases stayed unmatched. This CDR3 is 14 amino acids long. The germline V gene encodes CDR1 MNHEY and CDR2 SVGAGI. The CDR3 region is CASSLQGNTDTQYF. The CDR3 bases are TGTGCCAGCAGTTTACAGGGGAACACAGATACGCAGTATTTT.

The chain joins TRBV28 to TRBJ2-1; 11 bases are a match to TRBD1. Germline V gene data show CDR1 as MDHEN and CDR2 as SYDVKM. CDR3 size: 16 residues. Losses at the gene ends were 6 bases for V and 7 bases for J; bases not matched to a gene: 11. CDR3 amino acids: CASSRTGTGGMNEQFF. In DNA form, the CDR3 reads TGTGCCAGCAGCCGTACCGGGACAGGGGGTATGAATGAGCAGTTCTTC.

J is TRBJ2-3 and V is TRBV6-5; TRBD2 is a possible D gene (5 bases). V shed 0 bases and J shed 0 bases, with 10 bases lying between them. The CDR3 length is 16 residues. Germline CDR1 reads MNHEY; CDR2 reads SVGAGI. CDR3 sequence reads: CASSYSETRSTDTQYF. DNA for the CDR3: TGTGCCAGCAGTTACTCCGAAACTAGAAGCACAGATACGCAGTATTTT.

Here the CDR3 reads CASSLAEVATNTEAFF. CDR3 nucleotides: TGTGCCAGCAGCTTAGCAGAAGTGGCAACGAACACTGAAGCTTTCTTT. This sequence joins TRBV11-2 and TRBJ1-1; D gene ambiguous. This CDR3 comprises 16 residues. Germline lookup yields CDR1 SGHAT and CDR2 FQNNGV. V gave up 1 base and J gave up 1 base, with 13 bases separating them.

This clone has just a few counts. The chain uses TRBV30 and TRBJ1-1; no reliable D call. Trimming cost V 1 base and J 0 bases, with 12 bases left between them. Germline V CDR1 and CDR2: GTSNPN, SVGIG (reference sequence). The CDR3 totals 15 residues. CDR3 protein: CAWSAGGGMNTEAFF. The CDR3 nucleotides read TGTGCCTGGAGTGCAGGAGGAGGGATGAACACTGAAGCTTTCTTT.

The chain combines TRBV28 with TRBJ2-1; possible D gene TRBD2, 6 bases. Germline CDR1 is MDHEN and CDR2 is SYDVKM. The CDR3 is made up of 13 amino acids. V was clipped by 5 bases and J by 13 bases, with 18 bases between them. The CDR3 DNA reads TGTGCCAGCAGTCTCTGGACGGGGGAAGGTCAGTTCTTC. Protein product: CASSLWTGEGQFF.

The CDR3 coding sequence is TGTGCCAGTAGTACAGGGTTCGACTATGGCTACACCTTC. It translates to CASSTGFDYGYTF. The chain has TRBV19 and TRBJ1-2, with a tentative D call TRBD1 (5 bases). The CDR3 has 13 residues. Germline CDR1 LNHDA, CDR2 SQIVND (reference sequence). The V gene lost 4 bases and the J gene lost 3 bases, with 9 bases spanning the gap. The complete variable domain, with remaining parts taken from reference TRBV19 and TRBJ1-2, reads DGGITQSPKYLFRKEGQNVTLSCEQNLNHDAMYWYRQDPGQGLRLIYYSQIVNDFQKGDIAEGYSVSREKKESFPLTVTSAQKNPTAFYLCASSTGFDYGYTFGSGTRLTVV.